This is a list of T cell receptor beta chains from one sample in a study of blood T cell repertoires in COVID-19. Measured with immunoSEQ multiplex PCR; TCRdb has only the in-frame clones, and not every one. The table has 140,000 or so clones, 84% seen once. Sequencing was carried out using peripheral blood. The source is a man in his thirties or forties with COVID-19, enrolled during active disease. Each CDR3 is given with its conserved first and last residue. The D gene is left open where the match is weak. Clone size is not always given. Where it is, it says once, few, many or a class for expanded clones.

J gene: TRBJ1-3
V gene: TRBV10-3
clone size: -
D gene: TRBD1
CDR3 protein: CAISEGTGDGNTIYF
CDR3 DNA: TGTGCCATCAGTGAAGGGACAGGGGACGGAAACACCATATATTTT

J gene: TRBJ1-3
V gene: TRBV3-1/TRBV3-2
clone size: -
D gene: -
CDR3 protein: CASSRSGLLDSGNTIYF
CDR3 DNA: TGTGCCAGCAGCCGATCGGGTTTACTGGACTCTGGAAACACCATATATTTT

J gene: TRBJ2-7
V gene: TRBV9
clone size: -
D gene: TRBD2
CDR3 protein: CASSTSGSTYEQYF
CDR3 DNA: TGTGCCAGCAGCACTAGCGGGAGTACCTACGAGCAGTACTTC

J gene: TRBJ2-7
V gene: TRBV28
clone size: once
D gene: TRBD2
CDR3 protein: CASSLRGGTRYEQYF
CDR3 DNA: TGTGCCAGCAGTTTAAGGGGAGGGACTCGCTACGAGCAGTACTTC

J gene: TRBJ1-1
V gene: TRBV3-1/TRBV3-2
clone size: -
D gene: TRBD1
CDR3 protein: CASSLGQGNTEAFF
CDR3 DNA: TGTGCCAGCAGCCTAGGACAGGGGAACACTGAAGCTTTCTTT

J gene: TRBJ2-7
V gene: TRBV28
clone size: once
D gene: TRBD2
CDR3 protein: CASSLWASGRVYEQYF
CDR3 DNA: TGTGCCAGCAGTTTATGGGCTAGCGGGAGGGTCTACGAGCAGTACTTC

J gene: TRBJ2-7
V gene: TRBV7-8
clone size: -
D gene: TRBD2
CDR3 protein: CASSSDGLGREQYF
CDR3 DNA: TGTGCCAGCAGCTCAGATGGGCTCGGGAGGGAGCAGTACTTC

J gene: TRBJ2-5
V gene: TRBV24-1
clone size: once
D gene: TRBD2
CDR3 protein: CATSDSLAGGRETQYF
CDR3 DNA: TGTGCCACCAGTGATTCACTAGCGGGAGGAAGAGAGACCCAGTACTTC

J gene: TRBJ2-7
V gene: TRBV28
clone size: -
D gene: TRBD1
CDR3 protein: CASSTTGQAKLYEQYF
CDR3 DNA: TGTGCCAGCAGCACTACCGGACAGGCTAAACTCTACGAGCAGTACTTC

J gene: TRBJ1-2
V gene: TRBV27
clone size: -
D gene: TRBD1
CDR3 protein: CASSLTGGAYGYTF
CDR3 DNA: TGTGCCAGCAGTTTGACAGGGGGAGCCTATGGCTACACCTTC

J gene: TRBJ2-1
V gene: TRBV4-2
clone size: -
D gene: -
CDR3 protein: CASSQGRGKSYNEQFF
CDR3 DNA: TGTGCCAGCAGCCAAGGTCGCGGGAAATCCTACAATGAGCAGTTCTTC

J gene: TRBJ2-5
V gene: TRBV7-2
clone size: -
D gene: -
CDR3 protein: CASSGRGLRETQYF
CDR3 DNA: TGTGCCAGCAGCGGCAGGGGTCTGAGAGAGACCCAGTACTTC

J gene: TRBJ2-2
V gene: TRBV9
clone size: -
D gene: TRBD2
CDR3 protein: CASSVDGTSVYTGELFF
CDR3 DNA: TGTGCCAGCAGCGTAGATGGGACTAGCGTCTACACCGGGGAGCTGTTTTTT

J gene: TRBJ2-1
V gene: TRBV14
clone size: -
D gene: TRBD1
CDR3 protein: CASSQYLDRGGQSSYNEQFF
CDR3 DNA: TGTGCCAGCAGCCAATACCTGGACAGGGGTGGACAGAGCTCCTACAATGAGCAGTTCTTC

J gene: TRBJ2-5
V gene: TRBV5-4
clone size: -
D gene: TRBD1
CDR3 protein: CASSPRDSVETQYF
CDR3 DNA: TGTGCCAGCAGCCCCCGGGACAGTGTGGAGACCCAGTACTTC

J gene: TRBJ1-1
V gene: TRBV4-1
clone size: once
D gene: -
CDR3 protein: CASGPSTGRTEAFF
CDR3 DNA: TGCGCCAGCGGACCAAGCACAGGGCGCACTGAAGCTTTCTTT

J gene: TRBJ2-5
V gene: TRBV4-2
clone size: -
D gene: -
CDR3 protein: CASSQGTRGQETQYF
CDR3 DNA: TGTGCCAGCAGCCAGGGTACCAGGGGCCAAGAGACCCAGTACTTC

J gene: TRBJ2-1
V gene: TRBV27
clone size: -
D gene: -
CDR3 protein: CASKAGHSYNEQFF
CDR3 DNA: TGTGCCAGCAAAGCGGGACACTCCTACAATGAGCAGTTCTTC

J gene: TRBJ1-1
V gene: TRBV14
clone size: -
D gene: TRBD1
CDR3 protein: CASSKATGTGDTEAFF
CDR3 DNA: TGTGCCAGCAGCAAGGCCACCGGGACAGGGGACACTGAAGCTTTCTTT

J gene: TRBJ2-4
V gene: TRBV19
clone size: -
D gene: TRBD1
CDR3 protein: CASSIIDVKQGAYQNIQYF
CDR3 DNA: TGTGCCAGTAGTATAATCGATGTTAAACAGGGGGCTTACCAAAACATTCAGTACTTC

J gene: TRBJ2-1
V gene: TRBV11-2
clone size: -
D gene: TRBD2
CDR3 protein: CASSQRAGVSYNEQFF
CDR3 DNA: TGTGCCAGCAGCCAACGAGCGGGAGTCTCCTACAATGAGCAGTTCTTC

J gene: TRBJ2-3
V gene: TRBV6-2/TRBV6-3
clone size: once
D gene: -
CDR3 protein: CASSSGRLGPDTQYF
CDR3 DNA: TGTGCCAGCAGTTCAGGGAGGCTAGGGCCCGATACGCAGTATTTT

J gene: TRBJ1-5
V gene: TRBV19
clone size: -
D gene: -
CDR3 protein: CASSIGANQPQHF
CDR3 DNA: TGTGCCAGTAGTATAGGAGCCAATCAGCCCCAGCATTTT

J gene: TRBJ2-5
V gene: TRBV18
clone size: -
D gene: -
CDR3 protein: CASSPPGRVKGETQYF
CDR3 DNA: TGTGCCAGCTCACCACCCGGCAGGGTGAAGGGAGAGACCCAGTACTTC

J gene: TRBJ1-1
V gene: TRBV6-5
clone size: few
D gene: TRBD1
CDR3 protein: CASRRGDRVTEAFF
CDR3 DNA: TGTGCCAGCAGACGAGGGGACAGGGTCACTGAAGCTTTCTTT

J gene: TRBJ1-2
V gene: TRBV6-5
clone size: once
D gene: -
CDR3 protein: CASSYQAHSGYTF
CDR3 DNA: TGTGCCAGCAGTTACCAGGCACATTCCGGCTACACCTTC

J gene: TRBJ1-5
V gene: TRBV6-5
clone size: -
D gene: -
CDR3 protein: CASSYAGGNQPQHF
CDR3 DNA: TGTGCCAGCAGTTACGCCGGGGGCAATCAGCCCCAGCATTTT

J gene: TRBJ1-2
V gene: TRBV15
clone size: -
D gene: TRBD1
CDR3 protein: CATSRPGQTVSGYTF
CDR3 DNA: TGTGCCACCAGCAGACCGGGACAGACCGTGAGTGGCTACACCTTC

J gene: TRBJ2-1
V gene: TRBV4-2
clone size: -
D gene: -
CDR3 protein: CASSQNSNEQFF
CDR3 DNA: TGTGCCAGCAGCCAGAATAGCAATGAGCAGTTCTTC

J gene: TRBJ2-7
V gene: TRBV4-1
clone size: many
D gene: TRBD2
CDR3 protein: CASSRGLAGRGEQYF
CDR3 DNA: TGCGCCAGCAGCCGCGGACTAGCGGGACGTGGCGAGCAGTACTTC

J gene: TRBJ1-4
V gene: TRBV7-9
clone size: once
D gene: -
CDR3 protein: CASSQNRDDIEKLFF
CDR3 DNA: TGTGCCAGCAGCCAAAACAGGGACGACATTGAAAAACTGTTTTTT

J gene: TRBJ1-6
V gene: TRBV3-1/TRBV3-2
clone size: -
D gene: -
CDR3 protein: CASSQPGSPLHF
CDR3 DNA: TGTGCCAGCAGCCAACCCGGGTCGCCCCTCCACTTT

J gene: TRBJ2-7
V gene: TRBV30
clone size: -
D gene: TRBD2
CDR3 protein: CAWSYTGTNEQYF
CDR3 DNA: TGTGCCTGGAGTTATACCGGGACTAACGAGCAGTACTTC

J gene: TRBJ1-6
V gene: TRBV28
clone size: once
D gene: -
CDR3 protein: CASSPRGGSSPLHF
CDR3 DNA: TGTGCCAGCAGCCCCCGGGGAGGTAGTTCACCCCTCCACTTT

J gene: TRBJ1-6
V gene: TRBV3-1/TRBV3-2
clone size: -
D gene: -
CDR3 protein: CASRPMDRVNSPLHF
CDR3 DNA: TGTGCCAGCAGACCGATGGACAGAGTTAATTCACCCCTCCACTTT

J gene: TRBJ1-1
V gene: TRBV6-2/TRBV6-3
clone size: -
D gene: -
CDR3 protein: CASSYTSRVEAFF
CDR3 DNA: TGTGCCAGCAGTTACACTTCGCGGGTTGAAGCTTTCTTT

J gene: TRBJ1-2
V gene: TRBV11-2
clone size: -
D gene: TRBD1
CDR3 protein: CASSFSVRGIYGYTF
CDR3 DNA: TGTGCCAGCAGCTTTTCAGTCAGGGGGATCTATGGCTACACCTTC

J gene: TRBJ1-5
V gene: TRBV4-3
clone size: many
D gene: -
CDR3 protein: CASSQDRDYQPQHF
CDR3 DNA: TGCGCCAGCAGCCAAGATCGAGATTATCAGCCCCAGCATTTT

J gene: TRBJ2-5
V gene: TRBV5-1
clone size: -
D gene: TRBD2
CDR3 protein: CASSLGSGRIGQETQYF
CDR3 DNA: TGCGCCAGCAGCTTGGGTAGCGGGAGGATAGGGCAAGAGACCCAGTACTTC

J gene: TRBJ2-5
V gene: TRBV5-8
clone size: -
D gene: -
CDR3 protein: CASSLAASQYF
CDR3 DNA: TGTGCCAGCAGCTTGGCCGCGTCCCAGTACTTC

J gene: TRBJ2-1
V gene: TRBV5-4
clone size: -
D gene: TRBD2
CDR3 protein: CASSPSGIRYNEQFF
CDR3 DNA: TGTGCCAGCAGCCCTAGCGGGATTCGCTACAATGAGCAGTTCTTC

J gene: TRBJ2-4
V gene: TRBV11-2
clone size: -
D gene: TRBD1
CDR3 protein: CASGPIKGQGAHIQYF
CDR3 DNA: TGTGCCAGCGGCCCCATCAAGGGACAGGGGGCACACATTCAGTACTTC

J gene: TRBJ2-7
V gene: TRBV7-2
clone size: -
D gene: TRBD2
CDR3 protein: CASSPTSGPTYEQYF
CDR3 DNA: TGTGCCAGCAGCCCGACTAGCGGGCCAACCTACGAGCAGTACTTC

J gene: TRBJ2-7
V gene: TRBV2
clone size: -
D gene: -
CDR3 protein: CASSEQGYEQYF
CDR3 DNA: TGTGCCAGCAGTGAACAGGGCTACGAGCAGTACTTC